These 26 T cell receptor beta chains share one sample of origin, sequenced in a study of blood T cell repertoires in COVID-19. Clones were read by immunoSEQ multiplex PCR, and TCRdb kept only the in-frame ones, dropping some. The sample shows a few hundred thousand clones, roughly nine tenths of them seen only once. Source material: PBMCs or T cells enriched from blood (not recorded which). Receptors originate from a human donor in a cohort exposed to, infected with or recovered from COVID-19 (not recorded which). The donor label of this sample is uncertain.

The V call is TRBV29-1, the J call TRBJ1-1; the D is unclear. This CDR3 spans 11 amino acids. Trimming took 4 bases from V and 1 from J, leaving 4 bases between them. Germline V CDR1 and CDR2: SQVTM, ANQGSEA. DNA of the CDR3: TGCAGCGTTGGGCAGAACACTGAAGCTTTCTTT. Its protein product is CSVGQNTEAFF.

V and J are TRBV10-3 and TRBJ1-6; D unclear. Trimming took off 10 bases at V and 8 bases at J, with 18 bases between the two ends. CDR3 length equals 14 residues. Per the germline V gene, CDR1 is ENHRY and CDR2 is SYGVKD. The CDR3 protein is CATLAGLADSPLHF. Written as DNA, the CDR3 is TGTGCCACACTTGCCGGTCTCGCCGATTCACCCCTCCACTTT.

Points on this clone: In the same sample, other DNA sequences code for this CDR3. The CDR3 spells CATSRDSYGYTF. For the CDR3, the DNA is TGTGCCACCAGCAGGGACAGCTATGGCTACACCTTC. J is TRBJ1-2 and V is TRBV15; a possible D gene is TRBD1 (6 bases). Germline V gene sequence: CDR1 LNHNV, CDR2 YYDKDF (reference sequence). V was cut by 3 bases and J by 4 bases, with 6 bases left in between. This CDR3 region has 12 residues. The entire variable domain, with the rest obtained from reference TRBV15 and TRBJ1-2, is as follows: DAMVIQNPRYQVTQFGKPVTLSCSQTLNHNVMYWYQQKSSQAPKLLFHYYDKDFNNEADTPDNFQSRRPNTSFCFLDIRSPGLGDTAMYLCATSRDSYGYTFGSGTRLTVV.

The J gene is TRBJ2-3, the V gene TRBV24-1; tentatively, D is TRBD1 (6 bases). Trimming removed 3 bases from V and 0 bases from J, with 12 bases in between. CDR1 is KGHDR and CDR2 is SFDVKD in the germline V gene. The CDR3 consists of 16 residues. In DNA form, the CDR3 reads TGTGCCACCAGTGATCGGACAGACTCTAGCACAGATACGCAGTATTTT. Residues: CATSDRTDSSTDTQYF.

The J gene is TRBJ1-1, the V gene TRBV5-6; D is undetermined. V shed 4 bases and J shed 8 bases, with 12 bases lying between them. This CDR3 contains 12 residues. CDR1 SGHDT and CDR2 YYEEEE come from the germline V gene. The CDR3 coding sequence is TGTGCCAGCAGCCTATTTACCGCGGAAGCTTTCTTT. Amino acids: CASSLFTAEAFF.

The chain recombines TRBV3-1 (or the pseudogene TRBV3-2) with TRBJ1-2; D gene ambiguous. Germline CDR1 LGHDT, CDR2 YNNKEL (reference sequence). Trimming took off 3 bases at V and 5 bases at J, with 10 bases between the two ends. The CDR3 runs 13 residues. The CDR3 sequence is CASSHRGFYGYTF. CDR3 bases: TGTGCCAGCAGCCACCGCGGGTTTTATGGCTACACCTTC.

This clone occurred once. This rearrangement joins TRBV7-2 to TRBJ1-2, with D perhaps TRBD1 (5 bases). CDR3 length: 14 residues. Trimming shortened V by 1 base and J by 0 bases, and 6 bases separated the two germline ends. Germline V gene data show CDR1 as SGHTA and CDR2 as FQGNSA. The CDR3 protein is CASSLDRTNYGYTF. The DNA for the CDR3 is TGTGCCAGCAGCTTAGACAGGACTAACTATGGCTACACCTTC.

The chain has TRBV10-3 and TRBJ1-5; TRBD1 matches 7 bases. The ends lost 2 bases at V and 6 bases at J; junction bases unmatched: 1. This CDR3 is 13 amino acids long. Germline V gene data show CDR1 as ENHRY and CDR2 as SYGVKD. CDR3 amino acids: CAISEDRVQPQHF. The CDR3 bases are TGTGCCATCAGTGAGGACAGGGTTCAGCCCCAGCATTTT.

The chain is built from TRBV3-1 (or the pseudogene TRBV3-2) and TRBJ1-1; D possibly corresponds to TRBD1 (6 bases). The ends were cut back, 0 bases at V and 4 bases at J, with 15 bases in the middle. This CDR3 region has 16 residues. The germline V gene has CDR1 LGHDT and CDR2 YNNKEL (reference sequence). CDR3 amino acids: CASSQESGGLGTEAFF. The CDR3 DNA is TGTGCCAGCAGCCAAGAGTCGGGGGGCTTGGGCACTGAAGCTTTCTTT.

The V and J genes are TRBV9 and TRBJ1-4; D is ambiguous. Germline V gives CDR1 SGDLS, CDR2 YYNGEE. The CDR3 has 13 residues. Trimming took off 4 bases at V and 8 bases at J, with 12 bases between the two ends. CDR3 DNA sequence: TGTGCCAGCAGCCCCCAGGCAGGCGAAAAACTGTTTTTT. This gives the protein CASSPQAGEKLFF.

This chain uses TRBV5-4 with TRBJ2-3; D is possibly TRBD1 (5 bases). The CDR3 is 14 residues long. The germline gives CDR1 SGHNT, CDR2 YYREEE (reference sequence). Trimming left V 6 bases short and J 3 bases short, with 14 bases between. In DNA, the CDR3 is TGTGCCAGCACCTGGGCAGGGCGGACAGATACGCAGTATTTT. Protein: CASTWAGRTDTQYF.

V usage is TRBV5-6 and J usage is TRBJ1-1; the D gene is possibly TRBD1 (6 bases). Trimming took off 4 bases at V and 2 bases at J, with 18 bases between the two ends. The germline gives CDR1 SGHDT, CDR2 YYEEEE. This CDR3 spans 16 amino acids. CDR3 protein: CASSRLEGVINTEAFF. The CDR3 nucleotides are TGTGCCAGCAGCCGCCTCGAGGGGGTGATCAACACTGAAGCTTTCTTT.

The V call is TRBV7-9, the J call TRBJ1-1; maybe TRBD1 (5 bases). The CDR3 is 15 amino acids. V was shortened by 5 bases and J by 0 bases, with 13 bases between the two germline ends. Germline loops: CDR1 SEHNR, CDR2 FQNEAQ (reference sequence). Here the CDR3 DNA reads TGTGCCAGCAGCCGCTCGGACATCATGAACACTGAAGCTTTCTTT. As protein: CASSRSDIMNTEAFF.

The V call is TRBV4-1, the J call TRBJ1-4; D is possibly TRBD1 (6 bases). The CDR3 runs 14 residues. Per germline, CDR1 MGHRA and CDR2 YSYEKL. V was cut by 3 bases and J by 6 bases, with 11 bases left in between. The CDR3 DNA reads TGCGCCAGCAGCCAGGGGGCGCGGGATGAAAAACTGTTTTTT. Its protein is CASSQGARDEKLFF.

The chain carries TRBV15 and TRBJ2-7; 8 bases are a match to TRBD2. Germline CDR1 is LNHNV and CDR2 is YYDKDF (reference sequence). The CDR3 is 17 amino acids. With V trimmed by 1 base and J by 5 bases, 13 bases remained unmatched. The CDR3, as DNA: TGTGCCACCAGCAGAGGAGAAGGGGGACTAGGTGGGAACGAGCAGTACTTC. It translates to CATSRGEGGLGGNEQYF.

The chain couples TRBV2 to TRBJ2-3; D uncertain. This CDR3 region has 14 residues. The germline CDR1 and CDR2 sequences are SNHLY and FYNNEI. The ends were cut back, 3 bases at V and 3 bases at J, with 10 bases in the middle. This chain's CDR3 is CASSDRGETDTQYF. CDR3 nucleotides: TGTGCCAGCAGTGACCGAGGAGAGACAGATACGCAGTATTTT.

The V and J genes are TRBV9 and TRBJ2-1; D is undetermined. V gave up 2 bases and J gave up 5 bases, with 8 bases separating them. Looked up from germline, CDR1 is SGDLS and CDR2 is YYNGEE. CDR3 size: 13 residues. The CDR3 loop is CASSVEPNNEQFF. In DNA, the CDR3 is TGTGCCAGCAGCGTTGAGCCGAACAATGAGCAGTTCTTC.

The rearrangement joins TRBV7-2 to TRBJ1-2, with 8 nucleotides matching TRBD1. Germline V gene sequence: CDR1 SGHTA, CDR2 FQGNSA. Unmatched junction bases numbered 6, after V lost 1 base and J lost 8 bases. The CDR3 consists of 14 residues. This CDR3 reads CASSLDQGAIGYTF. DNA for the CDR3: TGTGCCAGCAGCTTAGATCAGGGGGCGATAGGCTACACCTTC.

As regards this clone: Other DNA sequences from this sample encode an identical CDR3 as well. The chain carries TRBV15 and TRBJ2-7; TRBD1 aligns across 9 bases. The CDR3 contains 14 residues. Germline-derived CDR1 and CDR2 are LNHNV and YYDKDF (reference sequence). Unmatched junction bases numbered 2, after V lost 3 bases and J lost 2 bases. CDR3 sequence (DNA): TGTGCCACCAGCAGGGACAGGGGTCCCTACGAGCAGTACTTC. Amino acids: CATSRDRGPYEQYF. Using reference TRBV15 and TRBJ2-7 for the parts outside the CDR3, the full variable domain is DAMVIQNPRYQVTQFGKPVTLSCSQTLNHNVMYWYQQKSSQAPKLLFHYYDKDFNNEADTPDNFQSRRPNTSFCFLDIRSPGLGDTAMYLCATSRDRGPYEQYFGPGTRLTVT.

The chain has TRBV9 and TRBJ1-1; D gene unclear. The V gene lost 4 bases and the J gene lost 1 base, with 14 bases spanning the gap. This CDR3 is built from 15 residues. The germline CDR1 and CDR2 sequences are SGDLS and YYNGEE. The CDR3 loop is CASSPPPGENTEAFF. CDR3 DNA: TGTGCCAGCAGCCCACCTCCGGGAGAGAACACTGAAGCTTTCTTT.

The CDR3 DNA reads TGCGCCAGCAGCTTGAGGCTAGCGGGGGACGGTCAGCAGTTCTTC. Translation gives CASSLRLAGDGQQFF. This chain uses TRBV5-1 with TRBJ2-1; 10 bases map to TRBD2. Germline values: CDR1 SGHRS, CDR2 YFSETQ. CDR3 length equals 15 residues. The trim removed 1 base at V and 11 bases at J, leaving 9 bases unmatched.

V gene TRBV12-3 or TRBV12-4 combines with J gene TRBJ1-2; no clear D. Trimming took 7 bases from V and 4 from J, leaving 10 bases between them. The CDR3 is 12 amino acids. CDR3 sequence (DNA): TGTGCCAGCATGCGGAACGGCTATGGCTACACCTTC. It specifies CASMRNGYGYTF.

The chain joins TRBV4-2 to TRBJ2-3, with 7 bases matching TRBD2. J lost 4 bases, V lost 0 bases, and 13 bases had no gene match. The CDR3 contains 18 residues. Germline CDR1 LGHNA, CDR2 YNFKEQ. The CDR3 DNA is TGTGCCAGCAGCCAAGATATAGCGGGCCCCGGGTCATCAGATACGCAGTATTTT. Translating gives CASSQDIAGPGSSDTQYF.

This rearrangement joins TRBV7-8 to TRBJ2-2; the match to TRBD1 covers 7 bases. The CDR3 runs to 14 residues. Germline CDR1 is SGHVS and CDR2 is FQNEAQ. V shed 5 bases, J shed 7 bases, and the junction held 7 bases outside the gene matches. CDR3 sequence reads: CASSREGAVGELFF. CDR3 DNA sequence: TGTGCCAGCAGCCGAGAGGGGGCTGTCGGGGAGCTGTTTTTT.

The CDR3 region has the DNA TGCGCCAGCCGGAGCGGGGGGCTCTCCTACAATGAGCAGTTCTTC. This encodes CASRSGGLSYNEQFF. The chain employs TRBV5-1 and TRBJ2-1, with TRBD2 matching 9 bases. V lost 7 bases to trimming and J lost 0 bases; unmatched junction nucleotides: 5. The CDR3 is 15 residues long. Germline V CDR1 and CDR2: SGHRS, YFSETQ.

The chain combines TRBV10-3 with TRBJ1-1; 8 nucleotides agree with TRBD1. This CDR3 has 14 amino acids. Trimming at V came to 2 bases and at J to 4 bases, leaving 3 bases not matched to a gene. In germline, CDR1 is ENHRY, CDR2 SYGVKD. CDR3 region: CAISEGQGGTEAFF. The DNA of the CDR3 is TGTGCCATCAGTGAGGGACAGGGAGGCACTGAAGCTTTCTTT.